The source of this TCR beta chain is a study of shared clonotypes between healthy human individuals (dated by TCRdb to 2019 to 2021). At the level of the whole study: The cohort included a few men and a couple of women between 18 and 49 years of age. For each donor, CD4 naive and CD4 memory were each run on three plates, CD8 naive on two plates, and CD8 memory on one plate. Blood TCR repertoires of about 5 healthy adults were deeply sequenced to estimate repertoire size and the extent of clonotype sharing between individuals. Libraries were prepared and TCR repertoires were sequenced by different laboratories using diverse techniques, in order to increase sequencing depth and limit assay-specific biases. Between about 0.8 and 9 billion PBMCs per donor were obtained by leukapheresis.

Regarding this clone: Its antigen specificity is not known. The input lacks base qualities; no much larger clone sits a single base away.

CD8 naive samples consisted of CD45RO-negative cells that were positively selected for CCR7, yielding a CD45RA+CCR7+ population without TemRA cells. Donors were healthy HIV-negative adults with no recently reported acute infections or vaccinations. Every donor was a Caucasian adult living in Nashville, Tennessee, USA. After blood collection by leukapheresis, PBMCs were isolated using Ficoll-Histopaque density gradient centrifugation and then cryopreserved in the vapor phase of liquid nitrogen. Analytical flow cytometry was used to check the purity and quantity of every magnetically sorted T cell population. Each sorted fraction had its genomic DNA isolated and then quantified by UV absorbance on a Nanodrop 2000c. Overall study results and their limits: Based on pairwise subsampling, the degree of clonotype sharing among donors was expected to be affected by sequencing depth. Clonotypes shared by all four sorted-subset donors showed higher generation probabilities than non-shared clonotypes. When several donors were compared, the shared fraction of clonotypes was 5% to 6.5% for naive CD4, about 4% for naive CD8, roughly 2.5% for memory CD4, and approximately 0.4% for memory CD8. Estimated clonotype richness was generally larger for naive than for memory subsets. Rarefaction of sorted-subset datasets indicated incomplete sequencing despite the large sequencing depth. Only blood was sampled, and tissue TCR repertoires likely differ from those in blood. The genetic and exposure-history diversity represented was limited by the small number of donors.

V gives up 2 bases and J gives up 8 bases, and the segment between their germline ends measures 10 bases. Spanning cysteine to phenylalanine, the CDR3 consists of 12 amino acids. Here the CDR3 DNA is all that survives: 36 bases in frame from base 1. CDR1 SGDLS and CDR2 YYNGEE are derived from the germline V gene. Using the deep immunoSEQ assay, multiplex PCR amplified TCR CDR3 regions from genomic DNA. For each cell subset, the extracted genomic DNA was distributed evenly across all wells of several immunoSEQ 96-well plates, and each plate served as one replicate. Each replicate PCR for sorted subsets received approximately 200 ng genomic DNA, equal to roughly 33,000 T cell genomes. Purified libraries were quantified with a Qubit 3.0 fluorometer, sized on a Bioanalyzer 2100, and re-quantified with the KAPA Library Quantification kit. Every immunoSEQ 96-well plate was sequenced on a separate single-read 150-cycle Illumina NextSeq 550 flow cell. In the source study's methods: Because the immunoSEQ output included only junctional sequences and no quality scores, the filtering could not be the same as the filtering used for full-length reads. Sequences were annotated with PyIR, a Python wrapper for IgBLAST v1.9, and V/J genes and CDR3 were assigned using IMGT germline references. Reads were filtered out if the reads had weak V/J assignments (E-value above 1e-6), no CDR3, stop codons, out-of-frame junctions, or ambiguous translated residues. V3J clonotypes were defined as sequences sharing an identical inferred V gene, J gene, and CDR3 amino acid sequence. Percentage overlap between repertoires was computed as shared unique clonotypes divided by the size of the smaller repertoire. Richness of each repertoire was evaluated using RTK rarefaction, the Chao1 estimator, and Recon v2.1 estimates of unobserved clonotypes. OLGA was used to compute generation probabilities for all TCRbeta clonotypes that the gDNA method yielded from a handful of donors. Entries here come from immuneACCESS through TCRdb and include only in-frame sequences with V and J called. Some clones fail to appear in such tables; in the studies checked, an unresolved V gene covers under half of the shortfall, and the cause of the remainder is unknown. V, J and clone size derive from that table, while D and trimming were established from the DNA sequence. The sample table holds about 2 million clones, of which around 96% were seen once. Around 1.1% of the sample rests with the top ten.

Specimen: naive CD8+ T cells sorted from blood. Reading the label with the study, this specimen's cell subset or site is: CD45RA+CCR7+. The chain couples TRBV9 to TRBJ1-1, with the D gene too uncertain to name. The receptor comes from a man between 18 and 35 years old in good health. The DNA is as follows: TGTGCCAGCAGCGTTGTGGACTCCGAAGCTTTCTTT. It translates as CASSVVDSEAFF. The entire variable domain, with the stretches around the CDR3 drawn from the reference TRBV9 and TRBJ1-1 proteins, is DSGVTQTPKHLITATGQRVTLRCSPRSGDLSVYWYQQSLDQGLQFLIQYYNGEERAKGNILERFSAQQFPDLHSELNLSSLELGDSALYFCASSVVDSEAFFGQGTRLTVV.